This T cell receptor beta chain was recovered during a study of shared clonotypes between healthy human individuals. About the research overall: The plates for each donor numbered three CD4 naive, three CD4 memory, two CD8 naive and one CD8 memory.

CDR3 size: 16 residues. CDR1 and CDR2 (germline): MNHNS, SASEGT. Trimming took 3 bases from V and 3 from J, leaving 14 bases between them. Per the authors' pipeline: Filtering was not the same, since immunoSEQ gave junction-only sequences without quality scores. The data were produced by immunoSEQ multiplex PCR, yet TCRdb's version contains in-frame clones alone and is incomplete. V, J and clone size reflect that table, while D and trimming were determined from the DNA. The sample includes millions of clones, more than 85% of them seen just once. Sequenced: naive CD4+ T cells from PBMCs. Subset indicated: CD45RA+ positively selected. V and J are TRBV6-1 and TRBJ2-2, with D maybe TRBD2 (7 bases). This TCR was sampled from a young man in good health. Some clones in this sample may be carry-over from other donors' samples. The CDR3 here is CASSDQGGGYTGELFF. In DNA, the CDR3 is TGTGCCAGCAGTGACCAGGGAGGGGGATACACCGGGGAGCTGTTTTTT.